Listed below are T cell receptor beta chains from one sample, sequenced in a study of graft-versus-host responses after intestinal transplantation. Data came from immunoSEQ multiplex PCR; TCRdb stores just in-frame clones and leaves some out. The sample lists some 55,000 clones, about 89% occurring once. This specimen consisted of PBMCs, obtained roughly 660 days after intestinal transplant. The receptor set was obtained from a human patient who received an intestinal transplant, so some T cells may come from the graft donor. Each CDR3 is given with its conserved first and last residue. D genes are given only for firm matches. Some rows have no size entry. The others give once, few or many, or a class for an expanded clone.

abundance	d_gene	v_gene	j_gene	CDR3nt	CDR3aa
-	-	TRBV10-2	TRBJ2-1	TGCGCCAGCAGTGAGTACCGGGGGACCGGGAATGAGCAGTTCTTC	CASSEYRGTGNEQFF
once	-	TRBV19	TRBJ1-5	TGTGCCAGTAGTATGTCGGAGAGGGGCAATCAGCCCCAGCATTTT	CASSMSERGNQPQHF
-	TRBD2	TRBV4-2	TRBJ2-3	TGTGCCAGCAGCCCAGGGACTAGCGGGGGGCCCGGCACAGATACGCAGTATTTT	CASSPGTSGGPGTDTQYF
-	TRBD1	TRBV6-6	TRBJ1-1	TGTGCCAGCAGTTCGGGGACAGCGCACACTGAAGCTTTCTTT	CASSSGTAHTEAFF
-	-	TRBV7-2	TRBJ2-7	TGTGCCAGCAGCTTAGCGTTGGGTTACGAGCAGTACTTC	CASSLALGYEQYF
-	TRBD1	TRBV2	TRBJ1-6	TGTGCCAGCAGTTCGGGACAGGGGATATATAATTCACCCCTCCACTTT	CASSSGQGIYNSPLHF
-	-	TRBV4-2	TRBJ1-2	TGTGCCAGCAGCCAACGGGGGAGGGCGCCCGAACGTGGCTACACCTTC	CASSQRGRAPERGYTF
-	-	TRBV11-2	TRBJ2-5	TGTGCCAGCAGCTTAGGGGCCATTGGGGCAAGGGGGGAGACCCAGTACTTC	CASSLGAIGARGETQYF
-	TRBD1	TRBV5-4	TRBJ2-7	TGTGCCAGCAGCCCGCCTGACAGGGCTGGAGAGCAGTACTTC	CASSPPDRAGEQYF
-	TRBD2	TRBV29-1	TRBJ2-1	TGCAGCTCAATTAGCGGGGGGACCTACAATGAGCAGTTCTTC	CSSISGGTYNEQFF
-	-	TRBV30	TRBJ2-1	TGTGCCTGGAGTCCCTTATTAAACAATGAGCAGTTCTTC	CAWSPLLNNEQFF
-	-	TRBV6-6	TRBJ1-1	TGTGCCAGCAGTGCCCCCCGGCCGGATACTGAAGCTTTCTTT	CASSAPRPDTEAFF
-	-	TRBV6-1	TRBJ2-1	TGTGCCCTAGCCGGGCAGGGAGACAATGAGCAGTTCTTC	CALAGQGDNEQFF
once	-	TRBV27	TRBJ2-7	TGTGCCAGCAGCCGGACAGTAGCCTACGAGCAGTACTTC	CASSRTVAYEQYF
-	-	TRBV5-1	TRBJ1-2	TGCGCCAGCAGCCTAGGGGGGGAAATTAACTATGGCTACACCTTC	CASSLGGEINYGYTF
-	-	TRBV7-9	TRBJ2-1	TGTGCCAGCAGCCATTTCCAGGGGAGGGGGATTTATGAGCAGTTCTTC	CASSHFQGRGIYEQFF